This T cell receptor (beta chain) came from a study of shared clonotypes between healthy human individuals. Some clones are missing from TCRdb's copy, which holds only in-frame ones; the method was immunoSEQ multiplex PCR. Of about 340,000 clones in the sample, less than 75% were seen once. This CDR3 has 14 amino acids. Germline V gives CDR1 SQVTM, CDR2 ANQGSEA. V was pared by 1 base and J by 7 bases, with 17 bases between. The chain uses TRBV29-1 and TRBJ2-7; no reliable D call. Material for sequencing was memory CD4+ T cells sorted from blood. This sample's subset: CD45RA-negative fraction. This receptor was identified in a man aged 25-45 years in good health. The CDR3 loop reads CSVEVNGMTGEQYF. The CDR3 DNA is TGCAGCGTTGAAGTAAATGGGATGACTGGAGAGCAGTACTTC.